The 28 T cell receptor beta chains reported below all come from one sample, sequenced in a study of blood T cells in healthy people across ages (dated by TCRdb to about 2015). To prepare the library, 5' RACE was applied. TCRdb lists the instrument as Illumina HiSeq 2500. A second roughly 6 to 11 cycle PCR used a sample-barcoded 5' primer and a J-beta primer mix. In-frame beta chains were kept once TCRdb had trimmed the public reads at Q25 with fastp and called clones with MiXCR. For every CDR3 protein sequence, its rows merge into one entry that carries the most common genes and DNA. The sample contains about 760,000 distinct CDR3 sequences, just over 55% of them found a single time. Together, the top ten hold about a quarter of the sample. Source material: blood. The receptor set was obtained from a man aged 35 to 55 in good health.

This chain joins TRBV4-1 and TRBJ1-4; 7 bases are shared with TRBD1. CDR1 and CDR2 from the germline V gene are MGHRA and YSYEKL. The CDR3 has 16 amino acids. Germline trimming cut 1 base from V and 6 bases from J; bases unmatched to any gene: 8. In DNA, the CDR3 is TGCGCCAGCAGCCAAGCTGGACAGGTCCGGGATGAAAAACTGTTTTTT. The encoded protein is CASSQAGQVRDEKLFF.

Written as DNA, the CDR3 is TGTGCCAGCAGTTACAATTTCGGCACTGAAGCTTTCTTT. Translated, it gives CASSYNFGTEAFF. V usage is TRBV6-5 and J usage is TRBJ1-1; D is uncertain. Germline CDR1 reads MNHEY; CDR2 reads SVGAGI. This CDR3 comprises 13 residues. The V gene lost 2 bases and the J gene lost 4 bases, with 8 bases spanning the gap.

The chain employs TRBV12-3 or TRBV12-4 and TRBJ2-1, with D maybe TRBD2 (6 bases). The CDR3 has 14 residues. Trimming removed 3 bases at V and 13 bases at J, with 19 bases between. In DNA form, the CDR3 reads TGTGCCAGCAGTTTGGAGGGGTGGGTTAAGACCCAGTTCTTC. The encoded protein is CASSLEGWVKTQFF.

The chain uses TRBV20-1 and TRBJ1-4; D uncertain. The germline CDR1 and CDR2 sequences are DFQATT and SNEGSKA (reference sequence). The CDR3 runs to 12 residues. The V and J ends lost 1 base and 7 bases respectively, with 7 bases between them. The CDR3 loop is CSARGGGEKLFF. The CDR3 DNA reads TGCAGTGCTAGAGGGGGAGGTGAAAAACTGTTTTTT.

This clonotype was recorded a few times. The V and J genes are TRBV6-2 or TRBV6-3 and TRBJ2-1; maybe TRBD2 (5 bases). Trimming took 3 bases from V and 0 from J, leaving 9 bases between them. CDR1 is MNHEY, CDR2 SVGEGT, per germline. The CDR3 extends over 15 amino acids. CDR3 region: CASSYGSGSYNEQFF. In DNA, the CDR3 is TGTGCCAGCAGTTATGGGAGCGGCTCCTACAATGAGCAGTTCTTC.

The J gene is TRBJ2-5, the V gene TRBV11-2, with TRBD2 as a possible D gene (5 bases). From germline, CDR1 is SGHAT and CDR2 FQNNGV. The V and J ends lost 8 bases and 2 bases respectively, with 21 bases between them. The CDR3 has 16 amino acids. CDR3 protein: CASRTYRGQLQETQYF. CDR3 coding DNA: TGTGCCAGCCGCACCTATCGCGGGCAGCTACAAGAGACCCAGTACTTC.

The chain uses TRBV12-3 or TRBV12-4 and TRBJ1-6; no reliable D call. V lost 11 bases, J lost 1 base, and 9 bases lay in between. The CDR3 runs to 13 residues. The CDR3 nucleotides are TGTGCCTCCCGTCCGTCCTATAATTCACCCCTCCACTTT. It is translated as CASRPSYNSPLHF.

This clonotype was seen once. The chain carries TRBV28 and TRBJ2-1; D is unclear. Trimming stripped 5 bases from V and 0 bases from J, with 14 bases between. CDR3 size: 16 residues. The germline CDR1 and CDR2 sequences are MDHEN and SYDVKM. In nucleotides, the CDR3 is TGTGCCAGCAGTATTATTGGGCTAAGCTCCTACAATGAGCAGTTCTTC. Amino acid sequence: CASSIIGLSSYNEQFF.

CDR3 sequence: CATSRDVSAGVTDTQYF. Written as DNA, the CDR3 is TGTGCCACCAGCAGAGATGTCTCAGCGGGAGTCACAGATACGCAGTATTTT. The chain joins TRBV15 to TRBJ2-3; 8 bases match TRBD2. V dropped 0 bases and J dropped 2; count of bases not matched to a gene: 7. The length of the CDR3 is 17 residues. Germline values: CDR1 LNHNV, CDR2 YYDKDF (reference sequence).

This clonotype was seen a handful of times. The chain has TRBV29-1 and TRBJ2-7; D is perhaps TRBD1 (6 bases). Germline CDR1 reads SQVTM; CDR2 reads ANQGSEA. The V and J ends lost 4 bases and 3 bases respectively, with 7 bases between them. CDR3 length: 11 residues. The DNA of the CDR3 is TGCAGCGTTGCACAGGGCTACGAGCAGTACTTC. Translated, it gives CSVAQGYEQYF.

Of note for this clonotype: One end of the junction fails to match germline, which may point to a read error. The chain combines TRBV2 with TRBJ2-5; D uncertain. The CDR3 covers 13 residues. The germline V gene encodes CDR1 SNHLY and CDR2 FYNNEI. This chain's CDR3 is CASSAESEETQYF. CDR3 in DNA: TGTGCCAGCAGTGCTGAGAGTGAAGAGACTCAGTACTTC. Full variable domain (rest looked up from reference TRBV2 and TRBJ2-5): EPEVTQTPSHQVTQMGQEVILRCVPISNHLYFYWYRQILGQKVEFLVSFYNNEISEKSEIFDDQFSVERPDGSNFTLKIRSTKLEDSAMYFCASSAESEETQYFGPGTRLLVL.

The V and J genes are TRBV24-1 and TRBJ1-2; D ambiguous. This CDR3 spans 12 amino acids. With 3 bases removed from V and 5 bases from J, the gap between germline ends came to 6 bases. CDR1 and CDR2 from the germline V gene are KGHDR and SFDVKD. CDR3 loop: CATSDNSYGYTF. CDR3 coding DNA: TGTGCCACCAGTGATAACAGTTATGGCTACACCTTC.

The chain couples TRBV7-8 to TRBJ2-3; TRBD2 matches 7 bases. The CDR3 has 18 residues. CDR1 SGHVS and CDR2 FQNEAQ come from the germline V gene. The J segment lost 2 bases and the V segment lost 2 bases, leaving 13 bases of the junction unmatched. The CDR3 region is CASSLSFLGLVSTDTQYF. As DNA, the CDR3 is TGTGCCAGCAGCTTATCTTTTTTAGGACTAGTATCCACAGATACGCAGTATTTT.

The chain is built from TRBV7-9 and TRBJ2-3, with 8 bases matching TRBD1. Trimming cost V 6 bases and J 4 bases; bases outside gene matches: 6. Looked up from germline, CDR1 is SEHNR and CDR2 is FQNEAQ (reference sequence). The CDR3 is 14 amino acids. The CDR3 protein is CASRPQDRADTQYF. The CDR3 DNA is TGTGCCAGCAGACCCCAGGACAGGGCAGATACGCAGTATTTT.

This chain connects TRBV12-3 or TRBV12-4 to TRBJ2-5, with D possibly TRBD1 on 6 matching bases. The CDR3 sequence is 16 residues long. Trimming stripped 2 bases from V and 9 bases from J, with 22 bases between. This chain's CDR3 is CASSLSGGRVLEAQYF. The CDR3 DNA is TGTGCCAGCAGTTTAAGTGGGGGCAGGGTTTTGGAGGCCCAGTACTTC.

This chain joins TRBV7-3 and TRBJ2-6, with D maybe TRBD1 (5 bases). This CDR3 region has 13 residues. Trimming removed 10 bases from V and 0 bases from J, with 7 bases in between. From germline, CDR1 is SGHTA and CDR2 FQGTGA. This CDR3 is CATRASGANVLTF. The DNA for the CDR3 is TGTGCCACCAGGGCCTCTGGGGCCAACGTCCTGACTTTC.

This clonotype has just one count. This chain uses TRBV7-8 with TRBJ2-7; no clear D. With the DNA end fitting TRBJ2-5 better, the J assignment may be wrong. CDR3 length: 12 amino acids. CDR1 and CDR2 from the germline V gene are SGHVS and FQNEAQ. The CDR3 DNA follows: TGTGCCAGCAGCTTAGCGTATAAGACCCAGTACTTC. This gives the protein CASSLAYKTQYF.

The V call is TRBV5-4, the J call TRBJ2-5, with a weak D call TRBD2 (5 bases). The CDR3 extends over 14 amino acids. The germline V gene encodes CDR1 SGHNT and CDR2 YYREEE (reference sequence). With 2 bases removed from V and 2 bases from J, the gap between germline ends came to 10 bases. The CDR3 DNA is TGTGCCAGCAGCTTTGCGGGTACGCAAGAGACCCAGTACTTC. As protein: CASSFAGTQETQYF.

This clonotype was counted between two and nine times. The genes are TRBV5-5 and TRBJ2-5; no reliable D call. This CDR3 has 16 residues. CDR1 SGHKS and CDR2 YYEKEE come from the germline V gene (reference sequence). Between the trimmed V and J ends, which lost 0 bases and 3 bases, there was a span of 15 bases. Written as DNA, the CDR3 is TGTGCCAGCAGCTTGGCCATTTCGGCACTCGAAGAGACCCAGTACTTC. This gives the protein CASSLAISALEETQYF.

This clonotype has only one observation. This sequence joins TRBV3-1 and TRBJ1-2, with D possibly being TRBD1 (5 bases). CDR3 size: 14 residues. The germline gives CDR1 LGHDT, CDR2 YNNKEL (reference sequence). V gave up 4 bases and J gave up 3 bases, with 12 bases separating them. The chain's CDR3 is CASSPGGPDYGYTF. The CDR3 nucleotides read TGTGCCAGCAGCCCGGGGGGTCCCGACTATGGCTACACCTTC.

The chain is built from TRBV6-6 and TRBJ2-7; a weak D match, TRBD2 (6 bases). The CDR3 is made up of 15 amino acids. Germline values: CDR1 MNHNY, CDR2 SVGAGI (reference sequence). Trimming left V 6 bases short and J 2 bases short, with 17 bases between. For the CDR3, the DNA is TGTGCCAGCAGAGTTAGCGGTCCCATACCCTACGAGCAGTACTTC. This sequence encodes CASRVSGPIPYEQYF.

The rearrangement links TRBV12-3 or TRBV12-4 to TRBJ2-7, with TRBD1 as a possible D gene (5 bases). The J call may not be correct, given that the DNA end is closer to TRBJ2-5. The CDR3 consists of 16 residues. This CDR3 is CASSLGWGVGEETQYF. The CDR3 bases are TGTGCCAGCAGTTTAGGATGGGGCGTCGGTGAAGAGACCCAGTACTTC.

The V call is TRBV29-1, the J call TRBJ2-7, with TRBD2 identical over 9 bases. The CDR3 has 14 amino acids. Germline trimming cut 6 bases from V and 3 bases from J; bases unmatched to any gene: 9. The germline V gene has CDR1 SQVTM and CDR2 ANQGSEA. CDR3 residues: CSVVAGASGYEQYF. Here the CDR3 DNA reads TGCAGCGTGGTAGCGGGAGCGTCCGGCTACGAGCAGTACTTC.

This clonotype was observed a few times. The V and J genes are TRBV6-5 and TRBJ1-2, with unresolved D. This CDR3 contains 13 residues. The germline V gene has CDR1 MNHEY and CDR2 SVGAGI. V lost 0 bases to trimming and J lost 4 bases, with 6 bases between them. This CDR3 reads CASSYSRGYGYTF. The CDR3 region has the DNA TGTGCCAGCAGTTACTCCCGAGGCTATGGCTACACCTTC.

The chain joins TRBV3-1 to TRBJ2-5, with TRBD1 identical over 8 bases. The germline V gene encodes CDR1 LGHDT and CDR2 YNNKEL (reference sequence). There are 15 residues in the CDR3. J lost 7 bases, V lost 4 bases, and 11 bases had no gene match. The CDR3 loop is CASSRSSTGTGTQYF. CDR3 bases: TGTGCCAGCAGCCGATCTTCCACAGGGACAGGGACCCAGTACTTC.

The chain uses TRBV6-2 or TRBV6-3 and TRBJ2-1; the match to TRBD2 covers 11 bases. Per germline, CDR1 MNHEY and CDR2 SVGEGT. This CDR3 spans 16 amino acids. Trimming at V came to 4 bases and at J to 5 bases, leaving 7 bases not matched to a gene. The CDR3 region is CASSSWLGLADNEQFF. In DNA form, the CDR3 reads TGTGCCAGCAGTTCCTGGCTGGGACTAGCGGACAATGAGCAGTTCTTC.

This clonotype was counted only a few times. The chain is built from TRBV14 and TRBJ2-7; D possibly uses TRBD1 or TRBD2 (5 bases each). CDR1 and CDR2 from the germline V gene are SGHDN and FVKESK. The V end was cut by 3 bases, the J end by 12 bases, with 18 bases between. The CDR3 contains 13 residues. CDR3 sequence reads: CASSQIPGTSGYF. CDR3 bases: TGTGCCAGCAGCCAGATACCGGGGACCTCAGGGTACTTC.

The CDR3 spells CASSGGVSAQPQHF. For the CDR3, the DNA is TGTGCCAGCAGTGGGGGGGTCTCAGCACAGCCCCAGCATTTT. The chain is built from TRBV2 and TRBJ1-5; D might be TRBD1 (5 bases). This CDR3 is 14 amino acids long. In germline, CDR1 is SNHLY, CDR2 FYNNEI. The V end lost 4 bases, the J end lost 7 bases, and 14 bases lay between the germline ends.